This entry is about one T cell receptor beta chain. Its specificity is unknown. CD4+ cell separation produced CD45RA+ naive and CD45RA-negative memory subsets. Per germline, CDR1 MDHEN and CDR2 SYDVKM. The CDR3 runs to 13 residues. V dropped 10 bases and J dropped 0 bases, with 12 bases sitting between them. DNA at 200 ng, 25,000 to 35,000 T cell genomes, went into sorted-subset replicate PCRs. Only in-frame clones appear in the TCRdb table, and some are missing; sequencing was by immunoSEQ multiplex PCR. Of over a million clones in the sample, about 96% are singletons; the top ten hold 1% to 1.5%. This entry belongs to a study of shared clonotypes between healthy human individuals. Findings and limits, study-wide: Naive subsets usually exceeded memory subsets in estimated richness.

The receptor was derived from a man aged 30 to 39 in good health. Sequenced input: naive CD4+ T cells sorted from blood. Subset defined: CD45RA+ positively selected. The chain has TRBV28 and TRBJ1-1, with D unresolved. This CDR3 reads CATRRDLNTEAFF. Here the CDR3 DNA reads TGTGCCACCCGACGTGATTTGAACACTGAAGCTTTCTTT.